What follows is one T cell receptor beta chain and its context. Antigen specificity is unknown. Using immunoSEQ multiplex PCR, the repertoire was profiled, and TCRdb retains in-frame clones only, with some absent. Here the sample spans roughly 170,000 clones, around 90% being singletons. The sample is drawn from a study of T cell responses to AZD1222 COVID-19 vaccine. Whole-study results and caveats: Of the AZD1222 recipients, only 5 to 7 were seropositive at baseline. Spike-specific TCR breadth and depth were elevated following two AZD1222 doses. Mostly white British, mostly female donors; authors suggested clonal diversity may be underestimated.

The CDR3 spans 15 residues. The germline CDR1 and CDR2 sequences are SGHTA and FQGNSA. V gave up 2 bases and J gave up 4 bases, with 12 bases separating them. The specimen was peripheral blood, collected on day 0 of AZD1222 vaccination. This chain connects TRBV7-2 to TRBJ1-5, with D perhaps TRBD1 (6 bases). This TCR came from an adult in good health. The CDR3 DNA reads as TGTGCCAGCAGCTTACAGCCAGGGGAAAATCAGCCCCAGCATTTT. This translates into CASSLQPGENQPQHF.